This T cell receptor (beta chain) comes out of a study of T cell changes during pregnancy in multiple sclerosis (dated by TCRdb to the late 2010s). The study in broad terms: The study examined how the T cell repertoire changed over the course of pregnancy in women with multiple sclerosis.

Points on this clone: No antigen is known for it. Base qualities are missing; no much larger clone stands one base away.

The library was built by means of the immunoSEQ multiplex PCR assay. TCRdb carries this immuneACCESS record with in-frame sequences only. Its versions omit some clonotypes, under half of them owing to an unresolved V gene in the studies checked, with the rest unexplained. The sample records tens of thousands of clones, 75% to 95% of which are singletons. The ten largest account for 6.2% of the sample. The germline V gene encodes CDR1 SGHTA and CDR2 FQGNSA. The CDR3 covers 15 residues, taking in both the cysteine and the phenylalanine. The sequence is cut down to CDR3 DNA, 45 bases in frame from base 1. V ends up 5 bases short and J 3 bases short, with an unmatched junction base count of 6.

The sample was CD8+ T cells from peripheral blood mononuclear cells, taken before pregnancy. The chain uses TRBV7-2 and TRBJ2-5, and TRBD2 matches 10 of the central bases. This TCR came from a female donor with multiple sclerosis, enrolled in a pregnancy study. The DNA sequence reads TGTGCCAGCAGCCCTTCTAGCGGGGGAGAAGAGACCCAGTACTTC. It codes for CASSPSSGGEETQYF.